The 28 T cell receptor beta chains below come from one sample, sequenced in a study of OX40 agonist ivuxolimab in advanced cancers. The protocol was immunoSEQ multiplex PCR, while the TCRdb copy is restricted to in-frame clones and leaves out a portion. Among tens of thousands of clones listed, roughly nine tenths were seen once. The sample here was CD4+ or CD8+ T cells sorted from blood, taken in a trial of the OX40 agonist ivuxolimab. The receptors here all came from an adult with an advanced solid tumor such as melanoma, head and neck, liver or kidney cancer.

V usage is TRBV27 and J usage is TRBJ1-2; the D gene is possibly TRBD1 (5 bases). CDR3 size: 14 residues. Germline values: CDR1 MNHEY, CDR2 SMNVEV (reference sequence). Trimming cost V 2 bases and J 8 bases, with 15 bases left between them. In DNA, the CDR3 is TGTGCCAGCAGTTTAACAGGCAGTTTTATAGGCTACACCTTC. It is translated as CASSLTGSFIGYTF.

In nucleotides, the CDR3 is TGTGCCAGCAGCCCCTCCCCGGGACAGGGTGACAATGAGCAGTTCTTC. Protein product: CASSPSPGQGDNEQFF. The J gene is TRBJ2-1, the V gene TRBV27; TRBD1 aligns across 9 bases. The trim removed 6 bases at V and 5 bases at J, leaving 11 bases unmatched. The CDR3 runs 16 residues. Germline CDR1 reads MNHEY; CDR2 reads SMNVEV (reference sequence).

This clone was detected once. CDR3 DNA sequence: TGTGCCAGCAGCCAGGGGACAGGGATCTATGGCTACACCTTC. Translated, it gives CASSQGTGIYGYTF. The chain uses TRBV4-2 and TRBJ1-2, with 9 bases aligning to TRBD1. V lost 3 bases and J lost 4; bases outside the gene matches: 3. This CDR3 contains 14 residues. The germline gives CDR1 LGHNA, CDR2 YNFKEQ.

V is TRBV19 and J is TRBJ1-2; D is perhaps TRBD1 (6 bases). The germline gives CDR1 LNHDA, CDR2 SQIVND (reference sequence). V was cut by 6 bases and J by 7 bases, with 12 bases left in between. The length of the CDR3 is 12 residues. Here the CDR3 DNA reads TGTGCCAGTAGCCCCCCCAGGGGTGGCTACACCTTC. This encodes CASSPPRGGYTF.

The V gene is TRBV20-1, the J gene TRBJ2-7; 9 bases are a match to TRBD1. The germline CDR1 and CDR2 sequences are DFQATT and SNEGSKA (reference sequence). Germline trimming cut 6 bases from V and 5 bases from J; bases unmatched to any gene: 2. CDR3 length: 11 amino acids. The CDR3, as DNA: TGCAGTGCCGGACAGGGGAACGAGCAGTACTTC. It specifies CSAGQGNEQYF.

V is TRBV10-3 and J is TRBJ2-3; D not resolved. V lost 7 bases and J lost 0, with 8 bases in between. CDR3 length: 13 residues. The V gene's germline CDR1 is ENHRY and CDR2 SYGVKD. The CDR3 is CAIKKDSTDTQYF. CDR3 DNA sequence: TGTGCCATCAAAAAGGATAGCACAGATACGCAGTATTTT.

The CDR3 here is CASSEAWQGSTTNEKLFF. CDR3 coding DNA: TGTGCCAGCAGTGAAGCGTGGCAGGGGAGTACAACTAATGAAAAACTGTTTTTT. The rearrangement joins TRBV2 to TRBJ1-4; weak D call: TRBD1 (6 bases). Per germline, CDR1 SNHLY and CDR2 FYNNEI. There are 18 residues in the CDR3. V dropped 0 bases and J dropped 0 bases, with 14 bases sitting between them.

This chain connects TRBV25-1 to TRBJ2-5, with a tentative D call TRBD1 (5 bases). With 5 bases removed from V and 5 bases from J, the gap between germline ends came to 15 bases. Germline CDR1 and CDR2: MGHDK and SYGVNS. CDR3 length: 14 residues. This chain's CDR3 is CASSLGRAGETQYF. Here the CDR3 DNA reads TGTGCCAGCAGTTTGGGTCGGGCAGGGGAGACCCAGTACTTC.

The chain couples TRBV27 to TRBJ2-7; D is possibly TRBD2 (5 bases). Germline lookup yields CDR1 MNHEY and CDR2 SMNVEV (reference sequence). The CDR3 extends over 14 amino acids. The V end lost 2 bases, the J end lost 2 bases, and 10 bases lay between the germline ends. The CDR3 sequence is CASSLGSTAYEQYF. The CDR3 DNA reads TGTGCCAGCAGTTTAGGGAGCACGGCCTACGAGCAGTACTTC.

The chain is built from TRBV6-5 and TRBJ2-7; a weak D match, TRBD2 (6 bases). In germline, CDR1 is MNHEY, CDR2 SVGAGI. Trimming took off 8 bases at V and 3 bases at J, with 20 bases between the two ends. The CDR3 spans 15 residues. The CDR3: CASGPGVEVVYEQYF. The CDR3 DNA is TGTGCCAGCGGGCCGGGGGTGGAGGTTGTCTACGAGCAGTACTTC.

CDR3: CASSLGLAGGDEQFF. DNA of the CDR3: TGTGCCAGCAGTCTCGGACTAGCGGGAGGGGATGAGCAGTTCTTC. The chain couples TRBV28 to TRBJ2-1, with 15 nucleotides matching TRBD2. This CDR3 comprises 15 residues. Germline CDR1 reads MDHEN; CDR2 reads SYDVKM. V was pared by 5 bases and J by 8 bases, with 4 bases of the junction left unmatched. Using reference TRBV28 and TRBJ2-1 for the parts outside the CDR3, the full variable domain is DVKVTQSSRYLVKRTGEKVFLECVQDMDHENMFWYRQDPGLGLRLIYFSYDVKMKEKGDIPEGYSVSREKKERFSLILESASTNQTSMYLCASSLGLAGGDEQFFGPGTRLTVL.

This clone counts as medium-sized. The chain employs TRBV2 and TRBJ1-5, with D perhaps TRBD1 (6 bases). Germline-derived CDR1 and CDR2 are SNHLY and FYNNEI. V was pared by 3 bases and J by 5 bases, with 20 bases between. There are 17 residues in the CDR3. CDR3 coding DNA: TGTGCCAGCAGTGATCCCCACAGGGAGGTAGGGGATCAGCCCCAGCATTTT. This encodes CASSDPHREVGDQPQHF.

This chain joins TRBV30 and TRBJ2-5, with D possibly being TRBD1 or TRBD2 (8 bases each). Per the germline V gene, CDR1 is GTSNPN and CDR2 is SVGIG (reference sequence). There are 19 residues in the CDR3. Trimming shortened V by 5 bases and J by 2 bases, and 30 bases separated the two germline ends. The CDR3 DNA reads TGTGCCTGGTGGGGACAGGTGTTTACTAGCGGCCCCTTTCAAGAGACCCAGTACTTC. Its translation: CAWWGQVFTSGPFQETQYF.

The V gene is TRBV27, the J gene TRBJ1-2, with D perhaps TRBD1 (5 bases). The V and J ends lost 6 bases and 0 bases respectively, with 17 bases between them. The CDR3 runs 16 residues. Germline V gives CDR1 MNHEY, CDR2 SMNVEV (reference sequence). Here the CDR3 DNA reads TGTGCCAGCAGCCAGTCCAGGGCCGCTACTAACTATGGCTACACCTTC. This sequence encodes CASSQSRAATNYGYTF.

This chain links TRBV19 with TRBJ1-5, with D hard to call. The V gene lost 0 bases and the J gene lost 0 bases, with 12 bases spanning the gap. From germline, CDR1 is LNHDA and CDR2 SQIVND (reference sequence). The CDR3 is made up of 17 amino acids. CDR3 protein: CASSIEGRRYSNQPQHF. As DNA, the CDR3 is TGTGCCAGTAGTATAGAAGGCAGAAGATATAGCAATCAGCCCCAGCATTTT.

This sequence joins TRBV28 and TRBJ2-7; 9 bases are a match to TRBD1. V gave up 2 bases and J gave up 3 bases; unmatched junction bases: 5. Germline V gives CDR1 MDHEN, CDR2 SYDVKM. CDR3 size: 15 residues. CDR3 coding DNA: TGTGCCAGCAGTTTAAGGGGGACAGGGTTCTACGAGCAGTACTTC. Protein sequence: CASSLRGTGFYEQYF.

The chain links TRBV13 to TRBJ1-4; D may be TRBD1 (6 bases). The germline V and J ends were trimmed by 3 bases and 7 bases, with 12 bases remaining between them. The germline V gene has CDR1 PRHDT and CDR2 FYEKMQ (reference sequence). There are 14 residues in the CDR3. CDR3 sequence: CASSFRGQGEKLFF. The CDR3, as DNA: TGTGCCAGCAGCTTCCGGGGGCAGGGTGAAAAACTGTTTTTT.

This chain links TRBV14 with TRBJ2-1; D unclear. The CDR3 extends over 16 amino acids. Germline CDR1 is SGHDN and CDR2 is FVKESK. Deletions cut 1 base from V and 2 bases from J, with 12 bases between. The DNA for the CDR3 is TGTGCCAGCAGCCAAGGACCTAGGAGTCCCTACAATGAGCAGTTCTTC. Translated, it gives CASSQGPRSPYNEQFF.

The rearrangement links TRBV7-8 to TRBJ2-1, with 9 bases fitting TRBD2. CDR1 and CDR2 from the germline V gene are SGHVS and FQNEAQ. V lost 5 bases to trimming and J lost 0 bases; unmatched junction nucleotides: 5. The CDR3 has 16 amino acids. CDR3 amino acids: CASSPSGMSSYNEQFF. The CDR3 bases are TGTGCCAGCAGCCCTAGCGGGATGAGCTCCTACAATGAGCAGTTCTTC.

The chain links TRBV7-2 to TRBJ2-1; 9 bases are shared with TRBD1. From germline, CDR1 is SGHTA and CDR2 FQGNSA. The CDR3 spans 14 residues. After removal of 5 bases from V and 8 bases from J, the junction contained 7 bases not matched to a gene. CDR3 loop: CASSPQGARYEQFF. For the CDR3, the DNA is TGTGCCAGCAGCCCACAGGGGGCTAGGTATGAGCAGTTCTTC.

The chain has TRBV6-5 and TRBJ1-1; 7 bases are shared with TRBD1. Trimming took 2 bases from V and 7 from J; bases not matched to a gene: 10. The CDR3 is 15 amino acids. Per germline, CDR1 MNHEY and CDR2 SVGAGI. The CDR3 is CASSYAGQGVFEAFF. The CDR3 DNA is TGTGCCAGCAGTTACGCTGGGCAGGGGGTATTTGAAGCTTTCTTT.

The genes are TRBV27 and TRBJ2-2, with D uncertain. The V and J ends lost 2 bases and 3 bases respectively, with 7 bases between them. The CDR3 totals 14 residues. CDR1 is MNHEY, CDR2 SMNVEV, per germline (reference sequence). CDR3 nucleotides: TGTGCCAGCAGTTTAACAGATTACACCGGGGAGCTGTTTTTT. It specifies CASSLTDYTGELFF.

This clone was detected only once. The chain links TRBV28 to TRBJ2-3; perhaps TRBD1 as D (6 bases). The V and J ends lost 6 bases and 6 bases respectively, with 10 bases between them. The germline V gene encodes CDR1 MDHEN and CDR2 SYDVKM. The CDR3 contains 12 residues. CDR3 coding DNA: TGTGCCAGCAGCGGTAGGGGGGATACGCAGTATTTT. It encodes CASSGRGDTQYF.

V usage is TRBV7-9 and J usage is TRBJ2-3, with 10 bases lining up with TRBD2. From germline, CDR1 is SEHNR and CDR2 FQNEAQ (reference sequence). V shed 3 bases and J 1 base; nucleotides not matched to a gene: 1. This CDR3 contains 15 residues. CDR3 region: CASSFGTSGTDTQYF. In DNA form, the CDR3 reads TGTGCCAGCAGCTTCGGGACTAGCGGCACAGATACGCAGTATTTT.

The chain uses TRBV6-1 and TRBJ2-1, with D unresolved. With 5 bases removed from V and 5 bases from J, the gap between germline ends came to 10 bases. Germline V gene sequence: CDR1 MNHNS, CDR2 SASEGT. The CDR3 spans 13 residues. CDR3 nucleotide sequence: TGTGCCAGCAGTCCGGACCGTCACAATGAGCAGTTCTTC. Translated: CASSPDRHNEQFF.

This chain uses TRBV2 with TRBJ2-7, with TRBD1 identical over 9 bases. V was pared by 5 bases and J by 1 base, with 6 bases of the junction left unmatched. CDR3 size: 15 residues. Looked up from germline, CDR1 is SNHLY and CDR2 is FYNNEI. The CDR3 reads CASSPGTGLSYEQYF. In DNA, the CDR3 is TGTGCCAGCAGTCCCGGGACAGGGCTGTCCTACGAGCAGTACTTC. Supplemented by reference TRBV2 and TRBJ2-7, the full variable domain reads EPEVTQTPSHQVTQMGQEVILRCVPISNHLYFYWYRQILGQKVEFLVSFYNNEISEKSEIFDDQFSVERPDGSNFTLKIRSTKLEDSAMYFCASSPGTGLSYEQYFGPGTRLTVT.

The gene calls are TRBV6-5 and TRBJ2-7; D might be TRBD1 (6 bases). Trimming took 2 bases from V and 12 from J, leaving 14 bases between them. CDR1 and CDR2 (germline): MNHEY, SVGAGI. The CDR3 is 12 amino acids. The CDR3 protein is CASSYGDKPLYF. The DNA for the CDR3 is TGTGCCAGCAGTTACGGGGACAAACCTCTGTACTTC.

The chain carries TRBV7-9 and TRBJ2-5; 8 bases line up with TRBD2. Per germline, CDR1 SEHNR and CDR2 FQNEAQ (reference sequence). CDR3 size: 16 residues. The trim removed 5 bases at V and 4 bases at J, leaving 12 bases unmatched. The CDR3 spells CASSAPGAGGGETQYF. The CDR3 coding sequence is TGTGCCAGCAGCGCACCCGGGGCGGGAGGTGGAGAGACCCAGTACTTC.